The following is a TCR beta chain sequence with its context. Its target antigen remains unknown. Per-nucleotide qualities are absent, and no much larger clonotype sits a single base away. These data are taken from a study of T cell responses to AZD1222 COVID-19 vaccine (dated by TCRdb to the early 2020s). In the study overall: A total of about 240 trial participants underwent TCR sequencing, of whom around 200 received two doses of AZD1222 and about 25 received two doses of the MenACWY control vaccine. Trial participants were enrolled by age into subgroups of 18-55, 56-69 and 70-plus years, and approximately 150, 30 and 60 TCR-sequenced participants, respectively, were included in these subgroups.

The CDR3 contains 17 residues, cysteine and phenylalanine counted. Of the read, only the CDR3 DNA is kept; its 51 bases are in frame from base 1. CDR1 PRHDT and CDR2 FYEKMQ were looked up in the germline V gene (reference sequence). The junction carries 11 bases between V and J, which are trimmed by 2 bases and 0 bases respectively. The time point tag for this specimen amounts to: about 28 days (+/-7) after the second vaccine dose. AZD1222 recipients with second doses at about 4 weeks or about 12 weeks were pooled, because spike-specific TCR depth and breadth did not differ between schedules. The vaccinee samples were drawn from two UK trials, COV001 and COV002, one of which was a single-blind randomized controlled phase 2/3 trial testing AZD1222 (ChAdOx1 nCoV-19) in healthy adults. For TCRbeta chain sequencing, PBMC samples were collected from trial participants at day 0 and at day 28 after the second dose.

The CDR3 regions of human TCRbeta chains were analyzed by immunosequencing. The authors' analysis ran thus. TCRs in the repertoires were compared against a reference library of SARS-CoV-2-specific TCRs that had been generated with the MIRA antigen-specificity platform. Breadth was defined as the fraction of unique TCRs that were SARS-CoV-2-associated. Depth was defined as the fraction of total T cells that were SARS-CoV-2-associated. Each spike-specific TCR was assigned to its reactive spike region and to a CD4 or CD8 class using the MIRA data. Log10-transformed breadth and depth values were compared by one-way ANOVA with Sidak's multiple comparisons tests. Imported from immuneACCESS, the table was reduced by TCRdb to in-frame sequences with V and J called. These copies leave out some clones; in studies compared against another copy, an unresolved V gene accounts for under half, and the cause of the remainder is not known. D and trimming were read from the DNA, whereas the V and J calls and clone size are those reported in that table. The sample table holds about 39,000 clones, of which about 92% were seen once. The top ten hold about 40% of the sample.

Summary of the overall study and its limitations: No day 14 peak-response samples were available, so repertoires were characterized only after the peak T cell response. Nearly half of unique spike-specific TCRs reportedly recognized epitopes outside regions mutated in the B.1.351 and B.1.1.7 variants. Most participants were white British and females outnumbered males, and the authors suggested that clonal diversity may have been underestimated. Conclusions about previously exposed vaccinees are limited, since just five or six AZD1222 recipients were seropositive for SARS-CoV-2 at baseline. Spike-specific TCR breadth and depth rose significantly after two AZD1222 doses compared with day 0 and with MenACWY recipients. The 56-69-year group was small, and its depth increase did not reach significance, likely because of low power. The whole spike protein was spanned by vaccine-associated CD4 TCRs, and dominant responses were seen in regions 160-218 and 743-854.

The sequencing used peripheral blood, collected 28 days after the second AZD1222 dose. The rearrangement joined TRBV13 to TRBJ2-6; the D segment is perhaps TRBD1 or TRBD2, each sharing 5 matched bases. The sequence was collected from an adult who received the AZD1222 COVID-19 vaccine. The DNA sequence is TGTGCCAGCAGCTTAAGGGGAGCCCACTCTGGGGCCAACGTCCTGACTTTC. The resulting protein is CASSLRGAHSGANVLTF.